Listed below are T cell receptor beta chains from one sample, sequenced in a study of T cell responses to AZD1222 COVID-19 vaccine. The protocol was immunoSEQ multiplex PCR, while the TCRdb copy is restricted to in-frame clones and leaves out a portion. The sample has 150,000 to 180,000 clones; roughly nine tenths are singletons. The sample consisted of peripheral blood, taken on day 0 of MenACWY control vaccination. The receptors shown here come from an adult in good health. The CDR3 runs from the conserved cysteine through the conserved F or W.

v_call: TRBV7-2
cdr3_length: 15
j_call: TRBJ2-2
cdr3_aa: CASSPAGDGTGELFF

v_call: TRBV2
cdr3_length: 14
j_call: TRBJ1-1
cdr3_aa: CASSEEGFNTEAFF

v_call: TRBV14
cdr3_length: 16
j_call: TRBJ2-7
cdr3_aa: CASSQFRLAFSYEQYF

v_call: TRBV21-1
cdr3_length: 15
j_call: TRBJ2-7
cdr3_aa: CASSTRQAGSYEQYF

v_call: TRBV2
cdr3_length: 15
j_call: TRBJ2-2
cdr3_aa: CASRWYSRNTGELFF

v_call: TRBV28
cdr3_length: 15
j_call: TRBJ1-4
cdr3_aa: CASSFTGQTNEKLFF

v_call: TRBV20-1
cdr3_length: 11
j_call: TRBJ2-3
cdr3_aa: CSARLTDTQYF

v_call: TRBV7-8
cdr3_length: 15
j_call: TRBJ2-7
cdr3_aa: CASSLRRTGSYEQYF

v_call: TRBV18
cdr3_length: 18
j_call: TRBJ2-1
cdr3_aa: CASSPGLAGGPSYNEQFF

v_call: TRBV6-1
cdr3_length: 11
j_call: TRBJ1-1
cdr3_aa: CASSERTEAFF

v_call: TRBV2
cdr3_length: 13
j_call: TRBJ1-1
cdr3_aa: CASSVEVAVEAFF

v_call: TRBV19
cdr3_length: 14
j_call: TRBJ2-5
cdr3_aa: CASSKRLYQETQYF

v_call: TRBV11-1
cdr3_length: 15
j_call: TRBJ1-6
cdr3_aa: CASSRTSSNNSPLHF

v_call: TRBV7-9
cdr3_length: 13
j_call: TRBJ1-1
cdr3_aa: CASSVTGQGRAFF

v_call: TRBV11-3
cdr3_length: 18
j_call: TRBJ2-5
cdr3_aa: CASSLGLGVAGGQETQYF

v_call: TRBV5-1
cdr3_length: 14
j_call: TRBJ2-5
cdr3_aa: CASTITGTQETQYF

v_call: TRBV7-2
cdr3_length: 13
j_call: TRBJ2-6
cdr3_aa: CASSLARANVLTF

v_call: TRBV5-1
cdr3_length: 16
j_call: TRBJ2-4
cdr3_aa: CASSRGDLLAKNIQYF

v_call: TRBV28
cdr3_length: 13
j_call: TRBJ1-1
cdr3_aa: CASNLGLNAEAFF

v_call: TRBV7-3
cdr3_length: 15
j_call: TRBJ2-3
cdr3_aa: CASSLSGRGTDTQYF

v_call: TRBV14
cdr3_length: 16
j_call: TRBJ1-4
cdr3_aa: CASSPWGGATNEKLFF

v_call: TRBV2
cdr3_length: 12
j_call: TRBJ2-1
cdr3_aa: CASSFQGNEQFF

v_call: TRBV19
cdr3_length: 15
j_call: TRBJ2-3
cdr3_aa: CASSIAGQVTDTQYF

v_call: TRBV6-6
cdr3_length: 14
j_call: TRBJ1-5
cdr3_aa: CASSPDMGWQPQHF

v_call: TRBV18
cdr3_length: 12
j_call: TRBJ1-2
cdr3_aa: CASSDSFYGYTF

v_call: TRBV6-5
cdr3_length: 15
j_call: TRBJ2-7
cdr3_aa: CASSSDRGRGYEQYF

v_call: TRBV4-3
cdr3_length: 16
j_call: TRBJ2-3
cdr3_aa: CASSQGPGDFTDTQYF

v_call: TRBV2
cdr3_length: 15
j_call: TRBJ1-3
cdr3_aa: CASSAGMLYGNTIYF

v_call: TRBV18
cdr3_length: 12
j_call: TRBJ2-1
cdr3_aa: CASSPSGNEQFF

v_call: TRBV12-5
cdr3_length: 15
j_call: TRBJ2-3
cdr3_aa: CASGFGAGGTDTQYF

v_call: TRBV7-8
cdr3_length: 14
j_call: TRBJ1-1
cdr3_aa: CASSTHREDTEAFF

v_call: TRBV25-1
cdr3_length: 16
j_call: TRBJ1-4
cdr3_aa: CASSLAPGRANEKLFF

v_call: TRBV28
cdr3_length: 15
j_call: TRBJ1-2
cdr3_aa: CASSPRQGKGYGYTF

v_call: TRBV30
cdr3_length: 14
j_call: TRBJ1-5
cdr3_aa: CAWSGLGMYQPQHF

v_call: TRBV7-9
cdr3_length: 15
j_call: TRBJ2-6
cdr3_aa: CASSLVGTGANVLTF

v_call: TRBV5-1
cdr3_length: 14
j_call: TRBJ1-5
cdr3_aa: CASSATGEGSPQHF

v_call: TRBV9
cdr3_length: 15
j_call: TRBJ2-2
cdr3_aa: CASSVDRGQGGELFF

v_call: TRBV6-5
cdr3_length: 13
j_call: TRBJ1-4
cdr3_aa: CASRGIGDEKLFF

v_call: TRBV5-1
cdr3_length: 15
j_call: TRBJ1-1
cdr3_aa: CASSLVGQPNTEAFF

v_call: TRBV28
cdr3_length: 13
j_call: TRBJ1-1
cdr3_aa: CASTNRVNTEAFF

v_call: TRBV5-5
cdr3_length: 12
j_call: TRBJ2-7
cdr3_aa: CASSIGGGQQYF

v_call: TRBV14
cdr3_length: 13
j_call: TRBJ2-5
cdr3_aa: CASSPPNGETQYF

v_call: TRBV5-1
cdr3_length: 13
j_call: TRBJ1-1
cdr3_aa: CASSLNLNTEAFF

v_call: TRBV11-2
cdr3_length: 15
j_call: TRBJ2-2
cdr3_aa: CASSSSGSRTGELFF

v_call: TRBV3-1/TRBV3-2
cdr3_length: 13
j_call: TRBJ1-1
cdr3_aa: CASSQGPNTEAFF

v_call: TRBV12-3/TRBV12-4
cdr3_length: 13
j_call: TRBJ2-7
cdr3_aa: CASSLAGGSEQYF

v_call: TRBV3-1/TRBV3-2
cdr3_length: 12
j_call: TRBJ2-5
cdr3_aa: CASSQGRETQYF

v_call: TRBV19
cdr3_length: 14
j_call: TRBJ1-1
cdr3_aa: CASSIDRGGTEAFF

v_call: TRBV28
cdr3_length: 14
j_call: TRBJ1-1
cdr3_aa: CASSFVGGGTEAFF

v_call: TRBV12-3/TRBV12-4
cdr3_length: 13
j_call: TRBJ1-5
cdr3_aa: CASRRDTNQPQHF

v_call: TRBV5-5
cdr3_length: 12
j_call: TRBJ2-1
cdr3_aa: CASTSGRNEQFF

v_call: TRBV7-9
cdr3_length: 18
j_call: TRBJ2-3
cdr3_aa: CASSLGASGKGGTDTQYF

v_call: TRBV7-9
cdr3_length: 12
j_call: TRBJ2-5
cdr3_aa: CASSLNQETQYF

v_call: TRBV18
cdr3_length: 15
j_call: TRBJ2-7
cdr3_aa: CASSPPGVLLYEQYF

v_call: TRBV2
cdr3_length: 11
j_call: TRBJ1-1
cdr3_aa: CASSWGAEAFF

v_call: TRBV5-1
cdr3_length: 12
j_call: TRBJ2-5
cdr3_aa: CASSLEAETQYF

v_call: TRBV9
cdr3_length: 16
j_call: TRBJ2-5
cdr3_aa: CASSPRGERGQETQYF

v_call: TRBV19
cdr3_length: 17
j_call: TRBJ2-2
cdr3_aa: CASSILVVAGAGGELFF